What follows are 7 T cell receptor beta chains derived from one specimen sequenced in a study of blood T cell repertoires in COVID-19. Generated by immunoSEQ multiplex PCR, the TCRdb table keeps only in-frame clones and is missing some. The sample lists roughly 36,000 clones; more than 75% were seen once. Sequencing was done on a sample of peripheral blood. The receptors come from a man aged 45 to 65 with active or convalescent COVID-19.

This clone was observed a handful of times. The chain uses TRBV18 and TRBJ1-4; TRBD1 might be the D (6 bases). Deletions cut 3 bases from V and 0 bases from J, with 11 bases between. This CDR3 contains 16 residues. Germline V gives CDR1 KGHSH, CDR2 LQKENI. The CDR3 loop is CASSPGTGSTNEKLFF. CDR3 coding DNA: TGTGCCAGCTCACCCGGAACAGGGTCAACTAATGAAAAACTGTTTTTT.

The CDR3 nucleotides read TGTGCCAGCAGCTTTACGGGGGCCTACGAGCAGTACTTC. Protein product: CASSFTGAYEQYF. This chain uses TRBV7-9 with TRBJ2-7; D is possibly TRBD2 (6 bases). Germline CDR1 and CDR2: SEHNR and FQNEAQ (reference sequence). Trimming stripped 3 bases from V and 2 bases from J, with 8 bases between. This CDR3 contains 13 residues.

The V gene is TRBV5-1, the J gene TRBJ2-7, with 10 bases fitting TRBD2. Germline-derived CDR1 and CDR2 are SGHRS and YFSETQ. With V trimmed by 0 bases and J by 1 base, 1 base remained unmatched. The CDR3 covers 15 residues. The CDR3 here is CASSLALAGSYEQYF. CDR3 coding DNA: TGCGCCAGCAGCTTGGCACTAGCGGGGTCCTACGAGCAGTACTTC.

The genes are TRBV27 and TRBJ1-1; D is possibly TRBD1 (5 bases). The CDR3 consists of 13 residues. Germline CDR1 MNHEY, CDR2 SMNVEV (reference sequence). The germline V and J ends were trimmed by 8 bases and 4 bases, with 14 bases remaining between them. The CDR3 coding sequence is TGTGCCAGCCTGAATCGGGGGGGCACTGAAGCTTTCTTT. Protein sequence: CASLNRGGTEAFF.

The chain recombines TRBV10-3 with TRBJ2-3, with D tentatively TRBD1 (6 bases). Germline V lookup: CDR1 ENHRY, CDR2 SYGVKD. This CDR3 has 14 amino acids. Trimming took 4 bases from V and 0 from J, leaving 8 bases between them. CDR3 sequence reads: CAISGTVSTDTQYF. In nucleotides, the CDR3 is TGTGCCATCAGTGGGACAGTTAGCACAGATACGCAGTATTTT.

The chain couples TRBV30 to TRBJ1-3; the D gene is possibly TRBD1 (5 bases). V dropped 0 bases and J dropped 4 bases, with 16 bases sitting between them. CDR1 and CDR2 (germline): GTSNPN, SVGIG (reference sequence). This CDR3 is 16 amino acids long. This CDR3 reads CAWSVLGGWTGNTIYF. The CDR3 region has the DNA TGTGCCTGGAGTGTACTGGGGGGATGGACCGGAAACACCATATATTTT.

V and J are TRBV7-2 and TRBJ2-7; 7 bases match TRBD1. Trimming removed 4 bases from V and 5 bases from J; junction bases left unmatched: 5. The CDR3 loop spans 13 amino acids. The germline V gene encodes CDR1 SGHTA and CDR2 FQGNSA. The CDR3 reads CASSSSGGHEQYF. CDR3 nucleotide sequence: TGTGCCAGCAGCTCCTCAGGGGGACACGAGCAGTACTTC.